There are many counts of the clone carrying this T cell receptor beta chain. The target antigen is unknown. The germline CDR1 and CDR2 sequences are MNHEY and SMNVEV (reference sequence). Trimming left V 2 bases short and J 9 bases short, with 7 bases between. The CDR3 extends over 12 amino acids. The record originates from a study of T cells after yellow fever vaccination. Study-level information: SMART-Seq v4 Ultra Low Input prepared the low-cell-number fractions. Study-wide results and caveats: A weaker but faster secondary response was observed, peaking on day 5 versus 15. Re-detected after boosting: most primary clones, about 96% of CD4 and about 85% of CD8. Contamination by abundant bulk-population clonotypes could be present in FACS-sorted repertoires.

TCRdb ran MiXCR on the 5' RACE reads and lists one entry per CDR3 protein. The sample contains about 74,000 distinct CDR3 sequences, roughly 6.9% of which appear only once. The specimen was CD8+ T cells sorted from PBMCs, collected less than 6 days after the first yellow fever vaccination. This receptor was identified in a man younger than 35 who received the YFV17D yellow fever vaccine. The chain joins TRBV27 to TRBJ2-2; no reliable D call. The CDR3 loop is CASSLAGRELFF. The CDR3 DNA reads as TGTGCCAGCAGTTTAGCCGGGCGGGAGCTGTTTTTT.